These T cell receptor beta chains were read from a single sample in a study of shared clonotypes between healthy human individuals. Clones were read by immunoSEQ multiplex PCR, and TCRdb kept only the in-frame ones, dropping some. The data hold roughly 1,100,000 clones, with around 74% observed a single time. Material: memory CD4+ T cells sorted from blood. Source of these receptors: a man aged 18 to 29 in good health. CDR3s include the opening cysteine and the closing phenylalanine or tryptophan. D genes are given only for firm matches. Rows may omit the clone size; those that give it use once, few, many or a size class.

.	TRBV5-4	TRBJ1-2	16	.	TGTGCCAGCAGCATGGGGGGACCGGGGGGAAACTATGGCTACACCTTC	CASSMGGPGGNYGYTF
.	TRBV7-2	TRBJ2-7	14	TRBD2	TGTGCCAGCAGCTGGGCGGGGGGTCCCTACGAGCAGTACTTC	CASSWAGGPYEQYF
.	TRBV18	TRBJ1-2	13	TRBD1	TGTGCCAGCTCGGACAGGGAGGGTTTCGGCTACACCTTC	CASSDREGFGYTF
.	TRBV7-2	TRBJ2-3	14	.	TGTGCCAGCAGCTCAAGACAGAGCACAGATACGCAGTATTTT	CASSSRQSTDTQYF
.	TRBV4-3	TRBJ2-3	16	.	TGCGCCAGCAGTCCTACAGGGTCGAAGATCACAGATACGCAGTATTTT	CASSPTGSKITDTQYF
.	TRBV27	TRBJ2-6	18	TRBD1	TGTGCCAGCAGTGCCCGGGACAGGGTTATTTCTGGGGCCAACGTCCTGACTTTC	CASSARDRVISGANVLTF
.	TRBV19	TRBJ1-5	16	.	TGTGCCAGTAGTGCCATGGAGGGCTTTAGCAATCAGCCCCAGCATTTT	CASSAMEGFSNQPQHF
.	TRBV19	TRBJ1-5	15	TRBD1	TGTGCCAGTAGTGGGACAGACCATAGCAATCAGCCCCAGCATTTT	CASSGTDHSNQPQHF
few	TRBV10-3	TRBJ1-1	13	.	TGTGCCATCAGTGAGTCGACATGGGGAAAAGCTTTCTTT	CAISESTWGKAFF
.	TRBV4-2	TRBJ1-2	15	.	TGTGCCAGCAGCCCGTCGGAGGATACCAACTATGGCTACACCTTC	CASSPSEDTNYGYTF
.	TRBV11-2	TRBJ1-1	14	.	TGTGCCAGCAGCTTAGGGACGATGAACACTGAAGCTTTCTTT	CASSLGTMNTEAFF
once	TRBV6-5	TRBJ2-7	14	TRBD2	TGTGCCAGCAGTCCCACTAGCGGAGCCTACGAGCAGTACTTC	CASSPTSGAYEQYF
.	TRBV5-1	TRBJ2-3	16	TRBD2	TGCGCCAGCAGCTCCATTCTAGCGGGGGTGGGAGATACGCAGTATTTT	CASSSILAGVGDTQYF
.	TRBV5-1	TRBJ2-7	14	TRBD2	TGCGCCAGCAGCTTTAGCGGGGGGTCCTACGAGCAGTACTTC	CASSFSGGSYEQYF
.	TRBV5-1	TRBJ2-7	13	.	TGCGCCAGCAGCTTGGACGGCTCCTACGAGCAGTACTTC	CASSLDGSYEQYF
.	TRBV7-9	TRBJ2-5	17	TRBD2	TGTGCCAGCAGCTCGGGGACTAGCGGGGGGAATCGGGAGACCCAGTACTTC	CASSSGTSGGNRETQYF
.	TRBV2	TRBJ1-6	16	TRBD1	TGTGCCAGCAGTCGAGATTGGACAGGGGTGAAGTCACCCCTCCACTTT	CASSRDWTGVKSPLHF
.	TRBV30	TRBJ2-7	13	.	TGTGCCTGGAGTCTAAAACCCACCTACGAGCAGTACTTC	CAWSLKPTYEQYF
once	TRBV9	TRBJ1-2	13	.	TGTGCCAGCAGCGCCGGAGCTAACTATGGCTACACCTTC	CASSAGANYGYTF
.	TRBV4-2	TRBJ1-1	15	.	TGTGCCAGCAGCCGGTCCGCAGGGGAGCTAGGTGAAGCTTTCTTT	CASSRSAGELGEAFF
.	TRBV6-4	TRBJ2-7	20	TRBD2	TGTGCCAGCAGTGACTGGTTCAGCGGGACTAGCGGGAGTACGGCATACGAGCAGTACTTC	CASSDWFSGTSGSTAYEQYF
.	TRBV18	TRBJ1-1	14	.	TGTGCCAGCTCAGCTGGGACTACTAACACTGAAGCTTTCTTT	CASSAGTTNTEAFF
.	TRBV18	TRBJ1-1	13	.	TGTGCCAGCTCAGATGGACCTAACACTGAAGCTTTCTTT	CASSDGPNTEAFF
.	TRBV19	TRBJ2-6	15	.	TGTGCCAGTAGGGCAAGAAACTCTGGGGCCAACGTCCTGACTTTC	CASRARNSGANVLTF
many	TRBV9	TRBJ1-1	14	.	TGTGCCAGTAATACAGGACACCAGAACACTGAAGCTTTCTTT	CASNTGHQNTEAFF
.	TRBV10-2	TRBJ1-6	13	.	TGCGCCAGCAGTGAGTACACCAATTCACCCCTCCACTTT	CASSEYTNSPLHF
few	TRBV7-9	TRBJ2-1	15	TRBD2	TGTGCCAGCAGCTCGACTAGCGGGGGGGCCAATGAGCAGTTCTTC	CASSSTSGGANEQFF
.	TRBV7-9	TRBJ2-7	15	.	TGTGCCAGCAGCTTAGCGGGGGGGCGCGTCCACGAGCAGTACTTC	CASSLAGGRVHEQYF
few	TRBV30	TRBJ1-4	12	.	TGTGCCTGTGCCCCATCTAATGAAAAACTGTTTTTT	CACAPSNEKLFF
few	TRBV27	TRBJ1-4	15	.	TGTGCCAGCAGTTTATCGGAGGGACCTAATGAAAAACTGTTTTTT	CASSLSEGPNEKLFF
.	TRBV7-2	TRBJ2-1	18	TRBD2	TGTGCCAGCAGCTTACGTCCTGGACTAGCGGGAGGGTTGCATGAGCAGTTCTTC	CASSLRPGLAGGLHEQFF
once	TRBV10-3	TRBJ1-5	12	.	TGTGCCATCAGTGAACTTAATCAGCCCCAGCATTTT	CAISELNQPQHF
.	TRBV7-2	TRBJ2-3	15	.	TGTGCCAGCAGCTTAGTTGGGGCGGAAACAGATACGCAGTATTTT	CASSLVGAETDTQYF
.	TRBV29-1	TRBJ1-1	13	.	TGCAGCGGTGAGAGTACTTTGGGGGGAGAAGCTTTCTTT	CSGESTLGGEAFF
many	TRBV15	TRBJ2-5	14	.	TGTGCCACCGCCTTTGGGGGTAGGGAAGAGACCCAGTACTTC	CATAFGGREETQYF
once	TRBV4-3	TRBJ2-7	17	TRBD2	TGCGCCAGCAGCCAAGATTTGGGCGGGAGGGTTACGTACGAGCAGTACTTC	CASSQDLGGRVTYEQYF
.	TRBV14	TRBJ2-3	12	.	TGTGCCAGCAGCGGCAGCACAGATACGCAGTATTTT	CASSGSTDTQYF
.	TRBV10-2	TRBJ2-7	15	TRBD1	TGCGCCAGCAGTCGAGGGGACAGGGGCTCCTACGAGCAGTACTTC	CASSRGDRGSYEQYF
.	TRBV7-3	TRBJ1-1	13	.	TGTGCCAGCAGCTCCCGGGACTTACTATTGGCTTTCTTT	CASSSRDLLLAFF
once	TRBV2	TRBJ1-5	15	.	TGTGCCAGCCTTAAGGGGCCGGATAGCAATCAGCCCCAGCATTTT	CASLKGPDSNQPQHF
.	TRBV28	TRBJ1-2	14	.	TGTGCCAGCAGTTTTAGGGGGGGTGGCTATGGCTACACCTTC	CASSFRGGGYGYTF
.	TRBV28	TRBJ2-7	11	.	TGTGCCAGCAATTATAGATACGAGCAGTACTTC	CASNYRYEQYF
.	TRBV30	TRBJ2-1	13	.	TGTGCCTGGAGTACCGGGACATACAATGAGCAGTTCTTC	CAWSTGTYNEQFF